This T cell receptor (beta chain) was captured in a study of somatic mutations in cytotoxic T cells in rheumatoid arthritis. Study-level information: Using a FACSAria II or Sony SH800, a portion of the V beta antibody-stained T-cell populations were flow-sorted at nearly 100% purity, and among those populations were V beta1+ cells that were then sequenced for TCRB. The study, taken as a whole, reports: The largest CD8+ clone made up over 20% of CD8+ cells in about an eighth of the roughly 60 patients.

CDR1 MNHEY and CDR2 SMNVEV come from the germline V gene (reference sequence). V was pared by 7 bases and J by 1 base, with 10 bases between. This CDR3 has 13 amino acids. Positive magnetic bead selection isolated CD4+ and CD8+ cells, and flow cytometry checked purity. As handled by the study authors: Matches to published virus-specific TCRB sequences were rare among patient CD8+ clones larger than 1%. Clones were sequenced by immunoSEQ multiplex PCR, and TCRdb holds only the in-frame ones, with some missing. That table gives V, J and clone size, and the DNA gave D and trimming. Among about 30,000 clones, around four fifths were seen once, and the ten largest hold about 8.6%. Details on this clone: Antigen: not known.

This TCR derives from an adult with rheumatoid arthritis. The V gene is TRBV27, the J gene TRBJ1-1; D is undetermined. What was sequenced was CD8+ T cells sorted from blood. The CDR3: CASMTGRNTEAFF. In DNA, the CDR3 is TGTGCCAGCATGACCGGTAGGAACACTGAAGCTTTCTTT.